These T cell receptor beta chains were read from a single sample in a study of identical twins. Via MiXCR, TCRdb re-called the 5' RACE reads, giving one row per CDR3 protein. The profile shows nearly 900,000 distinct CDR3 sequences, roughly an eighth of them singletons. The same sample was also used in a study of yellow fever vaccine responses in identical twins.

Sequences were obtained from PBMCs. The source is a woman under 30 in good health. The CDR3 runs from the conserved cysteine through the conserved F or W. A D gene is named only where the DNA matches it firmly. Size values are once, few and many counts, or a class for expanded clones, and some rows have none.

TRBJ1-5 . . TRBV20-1 TGCAGTGCTAGAGATTTTATAGGGTTCAATCAGCCCCAGCATTTT CSARDFIGFNQPQHF
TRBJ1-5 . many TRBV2 TGTGCCAGCCGGGAGAGAAAGAGCAATCAGCCCCAGCATTTT CASRERKSNQPQHF
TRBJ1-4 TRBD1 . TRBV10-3 TGTGCCATCACACAGGGGCGCGGTGAAAAACTGTTTTTT CAITQGRGEKLFF
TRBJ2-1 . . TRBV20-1 TGCAGTGCTAGAGATGTGGCGGGGCTAAGATACAATGAGCAGTTCTTC CSARDVAGLRYNEQFF
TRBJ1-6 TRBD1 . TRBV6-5 TGTGCCAGCAGTTATAGGCCAGGGACAGAACCCCTCCACTTT CASSYRPGTEPLHF
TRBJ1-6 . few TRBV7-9 TGTGCCAGCAGCCTCGGAGTCCGTGCTAATTCACCCCTCCACTTT CASSLGVRANSPLHF
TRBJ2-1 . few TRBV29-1 TGCAGCGTTTATCCTCCGGGACCCAATGGGAATGAGCAGTTCTTC CSVYPPGPNGNEQFF
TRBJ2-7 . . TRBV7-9 TGTGCCAGCAGCTCCGACGTCTACGAGCAGTACTTC CASSSDVYEQYF
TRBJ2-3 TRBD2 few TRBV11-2 TGTGCCAGCAGCACACAGGGGACTAGCGGGGGCAGGGCAGATACGCAGTATTTT CASSTQGTSGGRADTQYF
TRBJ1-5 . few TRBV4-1 TGCGCCAGCAGCCAAGATCGTACAGTGCGGCAGCCCCAGCATTTT CASSQDRTVRQPQHF
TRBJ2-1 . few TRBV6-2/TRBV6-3 TGTGCCAGCAGTTACCCTCTCCCTAGGGGTGAGCAGTTCTTC CASSYPLPRGEQFF
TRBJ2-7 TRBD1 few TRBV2 TGTGCCAGCCGACCAAGGACAGGGACGAGGTACGAGCAGTACTTC CASRPRTGTRYEQYF
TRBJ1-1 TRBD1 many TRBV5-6 TGTGCCAGCAGCGTCCCCGGGACAGCGAACACTGAAGCTTTCTTT CASSVPGTANTEAFF
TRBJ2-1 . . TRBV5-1 TGCGCCAGCAGCTTGGCTGTTCCGGGTGGGAGGCGCGTTAGCTCCTACAATGAGCAGTTCTTC CASSLAVPGGRRVSSYNEQFF
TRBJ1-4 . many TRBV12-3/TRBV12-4 TGTGCCAGCAGTTCTACGGACACAAGAAATGAAAAACTGTTTTTT CASSSTDTRNEKLFF
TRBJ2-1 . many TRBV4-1 TGCGCCAGCAGCCAAGATCGGCACAATGAGCAGTTCTTC CASSQDRHNEQFF
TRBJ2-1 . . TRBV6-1 TGTGCCAGCAGTGAAGCGTGGGGAGTCCCCTACAATGAGCAGTTCTTC CASSEAWGVPYNEQFF
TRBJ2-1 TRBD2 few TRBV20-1 TGCAGTTTCACCGGGACTAGCGGGGGTGAGCAGTTCTTC CSFTGTSGGEQFF
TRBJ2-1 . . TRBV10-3 TGTGCCATCAGTGTGACTCGCCCCCGGGACTCCAACAATGAGCAGTTCTTC CAISVTRPRDSNNEQFF
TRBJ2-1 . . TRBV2 TGTGCCAGCAGGGATAGTCGATTCAGGGTCGTACAGTCGGGCTCCTACAATGAGCAGTTCTTC CASRDSRFRVVQSGSYNEQFF
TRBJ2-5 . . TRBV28 TGTGCCAGCAGGGCGGGACCGAGCCCGGTTGCCCAGTACTTC CASRAGPSPVAQYF
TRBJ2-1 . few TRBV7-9 TGTGCCAGCAGCTTATCCTCTCAGGGGCTTTATGAGCAGTTCTTC CASSLSSQGLYEQFF
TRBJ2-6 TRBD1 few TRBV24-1 TGTGCCACGAACCCAGGGGGATCATCTGGGGCCAACGTCCTGACTTTC CATNPGGSSGANVLTF
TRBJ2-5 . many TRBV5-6 TGTGCCAGCAGCCCACGGAACTACCAAGAGACCCAGTACTTC CASSPRNYQETQYF
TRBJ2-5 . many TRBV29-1 TGCAGCGTTGAAGACCGAGGGGGGCGTTGGACCCAGTACTTC CSVEDRGGRWTQYF